The entry below gives a single T cell receptor (beta chain) sequence along with its context. TCRdb's copy holds only in-frame clones and misses some; the assay was immunoSEQ multiplex PCR. The sample has around 160,000 clones, approximately 80% seen once. Germline loops: CDR1 SGHTS, CDR2 YDEGEE. CDR3 length equals 16 residues. The V gene lost 4 bases and the J gene lost 0 bases, with 14 bases spanning the gap. The sample belongs to a study of blood T cell repertoires in COVID-19. The chain joins TRBV5-8 to TRBJ1-3; no reliable D call. The specimen sequenced was peripheral blood. This TCR derives from a man between 60 and 70 years old with active or convalescent COVID-19. The CDR3 DNA is TGTGCCAGCAGCCGACTGAAAATCATCTCTGGAAACACCATATATTTT. Protein product: CASSRLKIISGNTIYF.